This T cell receptor (beta chain) originates from a study of beta chain features in type 1 diabetes. This clone has more than one count but fewer than ten. Its antigen remains unidentified. Expressed TCRB transcripts were sequenced, since all the RNA that had been isolated was reverse transcribed. Clones were sequenced by immunoSEQ multiplex PCR, and TCRdb holds only the in-frame ones, with some missing. The sample shows about 450,000 clones, about an eighth of them seen only once. Regarding the study as a whole: A cDNA-based sequencing approach could over-represent cells with high TCR expression. Within the patient group, naive, central memory and Treg TCRB repertoires appeared more similar to each other than within healthy donors. HLA influence on TCRB rearrangement stayed unresolved here.

The origin of this receptor is a woman aged 18-29 years in good health. The specimen sequenced was naive CD4+ T cells from blood.

The CDR3 spells CASSSQWRDGDTQYF. For the CDR3, the DNA is TGTGCCAGCAGCTCTCAATGGCGGGATGGAGATACGCAGTATTTT. The chain carries TRBV7-2 and TRBJ2-3; D may be TRBD2 (6 bases). The CDR3 sequence is 15 residues long. In germline, CDR1 is SGHTA, CDR2 FQGNSA. V lost 4 bases, J lost 5 bases, and 16 bases lay in between.